This T cell receptor (beta chain) was identified in a study of T-cell memory formation after mild COVID-19. Broader study findings: CD4+ bias marked clones expanding day 15 to 37, unlike balanced contracting clones.

Germline V lookup: CDR1 SGHTA, CDR2 FQGNSA. J was trimmed by 2 bases and V by 2 bases; bases with no gene match: 2. The CDR3 is made up of 14 amino acids. This clonotype was counted a few times. Its antigen remains unidentified. TCRdb reprocessed the 5' RACE reads via MiXCR and lists one record per CDR3 protein. The data show 200,000 to 250,000 distinct CDR3 sequences, about 10% seen once. Source material: PBMCs or a T cell subset sorted from them (not recorded which). The chain has TRBV7-2 and TRBJ1-2, with 7 nucleotides matching TRBD1. The TCR comes from a man aged 18 to 30 who had mild COVID-19 (a few samples of this study predate the infection). Cell type and time point are not known. The CDR3 loop reads CASSLRDSNYGYTF. CDR3 DNA sequence: TGTGCCAGCAGCTTAAGGGACAGCAACTATGGCTACACCTTC.